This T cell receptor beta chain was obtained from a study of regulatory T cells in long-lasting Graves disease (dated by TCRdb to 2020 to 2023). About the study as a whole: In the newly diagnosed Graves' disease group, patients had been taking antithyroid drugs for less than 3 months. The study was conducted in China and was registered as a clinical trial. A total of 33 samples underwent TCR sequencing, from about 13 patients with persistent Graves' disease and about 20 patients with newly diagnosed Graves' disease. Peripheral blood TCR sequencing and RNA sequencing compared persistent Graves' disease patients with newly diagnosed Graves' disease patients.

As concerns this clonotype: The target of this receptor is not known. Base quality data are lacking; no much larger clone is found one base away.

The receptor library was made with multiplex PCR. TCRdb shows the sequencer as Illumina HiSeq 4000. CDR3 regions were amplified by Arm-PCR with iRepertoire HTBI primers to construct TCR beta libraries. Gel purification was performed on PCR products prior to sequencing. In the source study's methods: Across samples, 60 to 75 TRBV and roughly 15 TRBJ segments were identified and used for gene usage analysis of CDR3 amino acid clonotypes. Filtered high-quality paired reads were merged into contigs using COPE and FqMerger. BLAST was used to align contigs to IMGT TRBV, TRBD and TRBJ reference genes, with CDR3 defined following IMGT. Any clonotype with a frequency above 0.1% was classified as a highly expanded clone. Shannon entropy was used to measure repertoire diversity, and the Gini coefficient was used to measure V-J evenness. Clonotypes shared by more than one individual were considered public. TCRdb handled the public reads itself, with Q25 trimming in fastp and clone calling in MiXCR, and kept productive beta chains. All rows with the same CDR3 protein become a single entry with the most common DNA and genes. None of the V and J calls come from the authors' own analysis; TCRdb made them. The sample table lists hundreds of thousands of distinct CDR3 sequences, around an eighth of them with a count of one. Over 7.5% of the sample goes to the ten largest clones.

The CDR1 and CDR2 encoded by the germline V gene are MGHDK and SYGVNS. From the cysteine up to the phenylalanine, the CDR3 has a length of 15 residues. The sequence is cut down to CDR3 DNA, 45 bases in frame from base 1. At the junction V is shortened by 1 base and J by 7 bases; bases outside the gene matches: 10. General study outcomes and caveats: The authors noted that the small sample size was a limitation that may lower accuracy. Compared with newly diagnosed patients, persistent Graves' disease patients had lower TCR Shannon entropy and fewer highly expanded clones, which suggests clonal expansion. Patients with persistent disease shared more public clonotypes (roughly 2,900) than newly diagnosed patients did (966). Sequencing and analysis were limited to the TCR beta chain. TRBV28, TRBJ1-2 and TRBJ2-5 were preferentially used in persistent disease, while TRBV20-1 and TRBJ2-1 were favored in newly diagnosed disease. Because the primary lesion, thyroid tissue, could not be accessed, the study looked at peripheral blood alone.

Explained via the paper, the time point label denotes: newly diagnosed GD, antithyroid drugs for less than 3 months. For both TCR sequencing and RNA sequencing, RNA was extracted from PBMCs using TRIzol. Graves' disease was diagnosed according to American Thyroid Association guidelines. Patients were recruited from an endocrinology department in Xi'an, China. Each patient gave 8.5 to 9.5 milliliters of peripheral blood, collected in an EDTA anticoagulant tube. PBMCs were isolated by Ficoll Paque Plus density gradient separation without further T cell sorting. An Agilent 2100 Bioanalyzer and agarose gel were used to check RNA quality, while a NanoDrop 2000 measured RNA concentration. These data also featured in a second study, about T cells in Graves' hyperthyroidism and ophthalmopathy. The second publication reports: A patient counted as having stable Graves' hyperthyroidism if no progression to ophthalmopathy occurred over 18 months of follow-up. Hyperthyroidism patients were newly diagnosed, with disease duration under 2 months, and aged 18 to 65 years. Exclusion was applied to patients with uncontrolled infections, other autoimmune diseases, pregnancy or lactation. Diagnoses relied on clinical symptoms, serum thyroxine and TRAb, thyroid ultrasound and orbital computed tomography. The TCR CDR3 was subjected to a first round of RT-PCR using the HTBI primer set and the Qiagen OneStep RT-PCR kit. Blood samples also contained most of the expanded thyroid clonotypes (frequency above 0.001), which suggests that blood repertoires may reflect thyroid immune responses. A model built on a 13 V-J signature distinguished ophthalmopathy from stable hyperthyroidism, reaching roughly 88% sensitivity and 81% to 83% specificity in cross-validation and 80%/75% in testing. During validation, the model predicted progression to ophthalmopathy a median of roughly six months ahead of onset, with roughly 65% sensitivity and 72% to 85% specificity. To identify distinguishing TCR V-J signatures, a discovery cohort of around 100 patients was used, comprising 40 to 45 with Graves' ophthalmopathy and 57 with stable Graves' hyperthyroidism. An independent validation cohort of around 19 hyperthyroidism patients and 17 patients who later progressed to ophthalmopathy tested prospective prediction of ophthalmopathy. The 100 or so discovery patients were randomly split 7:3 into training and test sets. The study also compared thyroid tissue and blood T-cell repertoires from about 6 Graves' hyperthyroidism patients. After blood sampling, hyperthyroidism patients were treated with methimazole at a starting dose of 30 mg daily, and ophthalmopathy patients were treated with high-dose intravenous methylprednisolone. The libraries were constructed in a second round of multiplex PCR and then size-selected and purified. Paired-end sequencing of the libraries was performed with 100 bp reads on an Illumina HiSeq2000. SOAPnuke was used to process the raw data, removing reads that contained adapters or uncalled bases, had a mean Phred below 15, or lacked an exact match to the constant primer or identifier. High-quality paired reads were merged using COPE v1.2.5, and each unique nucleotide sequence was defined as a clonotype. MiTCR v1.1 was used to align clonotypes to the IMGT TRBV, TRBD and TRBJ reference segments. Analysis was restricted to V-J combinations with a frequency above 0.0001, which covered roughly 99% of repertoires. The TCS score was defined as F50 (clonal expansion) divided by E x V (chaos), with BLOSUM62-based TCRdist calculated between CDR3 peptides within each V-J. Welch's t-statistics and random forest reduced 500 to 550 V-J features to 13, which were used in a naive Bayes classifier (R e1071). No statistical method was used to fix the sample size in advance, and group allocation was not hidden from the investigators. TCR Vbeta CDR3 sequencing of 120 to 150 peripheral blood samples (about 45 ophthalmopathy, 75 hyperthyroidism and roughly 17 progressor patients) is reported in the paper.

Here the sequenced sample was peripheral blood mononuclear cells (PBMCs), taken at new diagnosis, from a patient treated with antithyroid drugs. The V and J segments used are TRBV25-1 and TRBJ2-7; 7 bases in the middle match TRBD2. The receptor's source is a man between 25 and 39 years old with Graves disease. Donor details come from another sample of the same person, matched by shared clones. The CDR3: CASSELGGSSEEQYF. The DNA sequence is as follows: TGTGCCAGCAGTGAATTGGGAGGGAGTTCTGAAGAGCAGTACTTC.